The present T cell receptor beta chain was sequenced within a study of T-cell reconstitution after alpha-beta-depleted transplantation in children. Study-level results: The study traced high day-60 TCRbeta diversity in some patients to surviving recipient T cells and thymic progenitors. About two months after transplant, alpha-beta T cells reportedly came from several hundred expanded graft clones. T cells produced anew were the main source of T-cell counts and diversity one year after transplant.

This clonotype has at least ten counts. Its cognate antigen is unknown. V was pared by 1 base and J by 6 bases, with 4 bases between. The CDR3 sequence is 12 residues long. Germline CDR1 is LGHNA and CDR2 is YSLEER. For TCRbeta, the library was prepared with unique molecular identifiers. TCRdb passed the PCR reads through MiXCR, listing each CDR3 protein once. The profile covers around 500,000 distinct CDR3 sequences, with 23% appearing a single time and 14% taken by the ten largest. This sequence originates from a boy under two years old who had a stem cell transplant for acute myeloid leukemia, so the T cells may come from the graft donor. This chain uses TRBV4-3 with TRBJ2-1; D ambiguous. Sequencing was performed on PBMCs, mostly from graft donor cells, taken 360 days after TCRalphabeta/CD19-depleted stem cell transplant. The CDR3 reads CASSQVSNEQFF. DNA of the CDR3: TGCGCCAGCAGCCAAGTTAGCAATGAGCAGTTCTTC.